The 27 T cell receptor beta chains presented below share a single source sample, sequenced in a study of shared clonotypes between healthy human individuals. Only in-frame clones appear in the TCRdb table, and some are missing; sequencing was by immunoSEQ multiplex PCR. The sample has 950,000 to 1,300,000 clones, more than 65% seen once; the top ten hold about 1.5%. Sequenced sample: memory CD4+ T cells sorted from blood. Indicated subset: CD45RA-negative fraction. All receptors derive from a man between 18 and 35 years old in good health.

This clone appeared many times. The sample contains more than one DNA sequence encoding this CDR3. The chain links TRBV30 to TRBJ2-5; TRBD2 matches 13 bases. With V trimmed by 0 bases and J by 7 bases, 8 bases remained unmatched. Germline values: CDR1 GTSNPN, CDR2 SVGIG (reference sequence). The CDR3 sequence is 16 residues long. The CDR3 DNA follows: TGTGCCTGGAGTGTAGGGACTAGCGGGGCGGGGGGGACCCAGTACTTC. Amino acids: CAWSVGTSGAGGTQYF.

The rearrangement uses TRBV7-2 and TRBJ2-7, with D perhaps matching TRBD2 (5 bases). This CDR3 is 15 amino acids long. The V and J ends lost 5 bases and 0 bases respectively, with 14 bases between them. Germline CDR1 reads SGHTA; CDR2 reads FQGNSA. CDR3 residues: CASSLDTTSSYEQYF. The DNA for the CDR3 is TGTGCCAGCAGCCTAGACACAACTAGCTCCTACGAGCAGTACTTC. The full variable domain, completed using reference TRBV7-2 and TRBJ2-7, is GAGVSQSPSNKVTEKGKDVELRCDPISGHTALYWYRQSLGQGLEFLIYFQGNSAPDKSGLPSDRFSAERTGGSVSTLTIQRTQQEDSAVYLCASSLDTTSSYEQYFGPGTRLTVT.

This clone was seen repeatedly, ten times or more. This rearrangement joins TRBV5-1 to TRBJ2-3; 8 bases align to TRBD2. Losses at the gene ends were 5 bases for V and 6 bases for J; bases not matched to a gene: 8. Germline V CDR1 and CDR2: SGHRS, YFSETQ. The CDR3 contains 14 residues. The CDR3 reads CASRSAGVRDTQYF. CDR3 DNA: TGCGCCAGCAGGTCAGCGGGGGTAAGGGATACGCAGTATTTT.

This chain connects TRBV10-2 to TRBJ1-2; D might be TRBD1 (5 bases). CDR3 size: 13 residues. V was trimmed by 3 bases and J by 2 bases, leaving 7 bases between them. Germline lookup yields CDR1 WSHSY and CDR2 SAAADI. The CDR3 spells CASSDGGNYGYTF. In DNA, the CDR3 is TGCGCCAGCAGTGATGGGGGGAACTATGGCTACACCTTC.

This chain connects TRBV4-3 to TRBJ2-2, with TRBD2 identical over 10 bases. This CDR3 has 19 amino acids. With V trimmed by 0 bases and J by 3 bases, 10 bases remained unmatched. CDR1 and CDR2 from the germline V gene are LGHNA and YSLEER. The chain's CDR3 is CASSQELGASGSYTGELFF. CDR3 in DNA: TGCGCCAGCAGCCAAGAACTCGGGGCTAGCGGGAGTTACACCGGGGAGCTGTTTTTT.

This clone was seen only a few times. The rearrangement links TRBV5-6 to TRBJ1-6, with D tentatively TRBD1 (5 bases). Trimming took 7 bases from V and 10 from J, leaving 15 bases between them. The CDR3 length is 13 residues. The V gene's germline CDR1 is SGHDT and CDR2 YYEEEE. CDR3 sequence reads: CASGGGKQSPLHF. The CDR3 bases are TGTGCCAGCGGCGGGGGGAAGCAGTCACCCCTCCACTTT.

V is TRBV2 and J is TRBJ2-5; 7 bases are shared with TRBD2. Germline lookup yields CDR1 SNHLY and CDR2 FYNNEI. V trimming: 7 bases; J trimming: 1 base; junction bases outside the gene matches: 12. The CDR3 has 16 amino acids. CDR3 in amino acids: CASTGKRSGAQETQYF. The CDR3, as DNA: TGTGCCAGCACAGGGAAAAGGAGCGGGGCCCAAGAGACCCAGTACTTC.

V is TRBV29-1 and J is TRBJ2-5; TRBD2 aligns across 12 bases. The J call is doubtful: the DNA matches TRBJ2-7 better. The CDR3 extends over 13 amino acids. Germline V CDR1 and CDR2: SQVTM, ANQGSEA. The CDR3 is CSVVLAGGYEQYF. The DNA of the CDR3 is TGCAGCGTCGTACTAGCGGGAGGCTACGAGCAGTACTTC.

The chain carries TRBV30 and TRBJ2-4; perhaps D is TRBD1 or TRBD2 (6 bases each). Germline V gives CDR1 GTSNPN, CDR2 SVGIG (reference sequence). This CDR3 has 16 residues. Trimming stripped 4 bases from V and 1 base from J, with 17 bases between. The CDR3: CAWTPMGAGAKNIQYF. In nucleotides, the CDR3 is TGTGCCTGGACCCCCATGGGGGCGGGGGCCAAAAACATTCAGTACTTC.

The chain couples TRBV7-9 to TRBJ2-1; 16 nucleotides agree with TRBD2. The CDR3 has 19 residues. Per germline, CDR1 SEHNR and CDR2 FQNEAQ (reference sequence). V dropped 3 bases and J dropped 5; count of bases not matched to a gene: 10. The DNA of the CDR3 is TGTGCCAGCAGCTTCGGGACTAGCGGGGGGGCGTCTTTGAACAATGAGCAGTTCTTC. Translated: CASSFGTSGGASLNNEQFF.

V is TRBV7-9 and J is TRBJ2-7, with 7 bases lining up with TRBD2. Per the germline V gene, CDR1 is SEHNR and CDR2 is FQNEAQ (reference sequence). J was trimmed by 3 bases and V by 5 bases; bases with no gene match: 10. The CDR3 has 15 amino acids. CDR3 protein: CASSLRNSGYYEQYF. The CDR3 DNA follows: TGTGCCAGCAGCCTACGTAATAGCGGGTACTACGAGCAGTACTTC.

This clone was detected once. The gene calls are TRBV5-4 and TRBJ2-3, with D maybe TRBD2 (6 bases). Germline-derived CDR1 and CDR2 are SGHNT and YYREEE (reference sequence). Trimming pared 0 bases from V and 8 bases from J, leaving 13 bases between. CDR3 length: 14 residues. The CDR3 protein is CASSLGSSGGTQYF. The CDR3 DNA follows: TGTGCCAGCAGCTTGGGAAGTAGCGGAGGTACGCAGTATTTT.

This clone was seen only a few times. The chain couples TRBV10-2 to TRBJ1-2; D not resolved. The CDR3 has 13 amino acids. Per germline, CDR1 WSHSY and CDR2 SAAADI. The V gene lost 2 bases and the J gene lost 5 bases, with 9 bases spanning the gap. CDR3 bases: TGCGCCAGCAGTGAGGGACGGAAATATGGCTACACCTTC. This sequence encodes CASSEGRKYGYTF.

The chain links TRBV5-1 to TRBJ1-4; 9 bases are shared with TRBD1. J was trimmed by 3 bases and V by 4 bases; bases with no gene match: 4. Germline-derived CDR1 and CDR2 are SGHRS and YFSETQ. The CDR3 consists of 15 residues. The CDR3 is CASSQGQGSNEKLFF. CDR3 bases: TGCGCCAGCAGCCAAGGACAGGGGTCTAATGAAAAACTGTTTTTT.

This sequence joins TRBV30 and TRBJ2-3; D gene uncertain. The CDR3 contains 13 residues. CDR1 and CDR2 from the germline V gene are GTSNPN and SVGIG (reference sequence). V lost 1 base to trimming and J lost 5 bases, with 10 bases between them. The CDR3 region is CAWSGLLGDTQYF. CDR3 bases: TGTGCCTGGAGTGGTCTTCTGGGAGATACGCAGTATTTT.

This rearrangement joins TRBV29-1 to TRBJ2-1; 8 nucleotides agree with TRBD2. The CDR3 has 14 residues. J gave up 7 bases and V 7 bases, and 12 bases lay outside the gene matches. The germline gives CDR1 SQVTM, CDR2 ANQGSEA. In DNA form, the CDR3 reads TGCAGCGCCCTCTGGGGACTAGTTAATAATGAGCAGTTCTTC. It specifies CSALWGLVNNEQFF.

This sequence joins TRBV10-2 and TRBJ2-7, with 9 bases aligning to TRBD2. Germline CDR1 is WSHSY and CDR2 is SAAADI. Trimming cost V 6 bases and J 7 bases; bases outside gene matches: 10. This CDR3 contains 14 residues. The CDR3 coding sequence is TGCGCCAGCAGGGTGACTAGCGGCATTTCAGAGCAGTACTTC. Amino acid sequence: CASRVTSGISEQYF.

V usage is TRBV4-1 and J usage is TRBJ2-2; TRBD1 agrees at 7 bases. With 2 bases clipped from V and 0 bases from J, the junction kept 3 bases outside the gene matches. Germline V gives CDR1 MGHRA, CDR2 YSYEKL. The CDR3 totals 16 residues. Here the CDR3 DNA reads TGCGCCAGCAGCCAAAGACAGGGCGCGAACACCGGGGAGCTGTTTTTT. This gives the protein CASSQRQGANTGELFF.

This sequence joins TRBV30 and TRBJ1-3; D gene ambiguous. Trimming shortened V by 2 bases and J by 4 bases, and 9 bases separated the two germline ends. Germline loops: CDR1 GTSNPN, CDR2 SVGIG (reference sequence). This CDR3 has 13 residues. The CDR3 reads CAWSNQFGNTIYF. The CDR3 coding sequence is TGTGCCTGGAGTAACCAGTTCGGAAACACCATATATTTT.

This chain joins TRBV2 and TRBJ2-2, with TRBD2 matching 7 bases. The V gene's germline CDR1 is SNHLY and CDR2 FYNNEI. The CDR3 consists of 15 residues. The ends lost 6 bases at V and 0 bases at J; junction bases unmatched: 4. The CDR3 region has the DNA TGTGCCAGCAGGGGAGGGGACTCGAACACCGGGGAGCTGTTTTTT. Its translation: CASRGGDSNTGELFF.

This chain links TRBV6-5 with TRBJ1-4, with D tentatively TRBD1 (6 bases). The germline CDR1 and CDR2 sequences are MNHEY and SVGAGI. V lost 6 bases and J lost 5, with 13 bases in between. CDR3 length equals 14 residues. The CDR3 DNA reads as TGTGCCAGCAGAACCACAGGGAAGAATGAAAAACTGTTTTTT. Translation: CASRTTGKNEKLFF.

This clone was seen a single time. The rearrangement joins TRBV25-1 to TRBJ1-2; tentative D call: TRBD1 (5 bases). Germline CDR1 and CDR2: MGHDK and SYGVNS. The CDR3 contains 16 residues. Between the trimmed V and J ends, which lost 7 bases and 7 bases, there was a span of 25 bases. The CDR3 here is CASTPPAGPVWFGYTF. Here the CDR3 DNA reads TGTGCCAGCACCCCCCCAGCGGGGCCAGTTTGGTTTGGCTACACCTTC.

V and J are TRBV11-3 and TRBJ2-7; possible D gene TRBD1, 5 bases. The V gene lost 4 bases and the J gene lost 7 bases, with 14 bases spanning the gap. Germline-derived CDR1 and CDR2 are SGHNT and YENEEA. The CDR3 is made up of 13 amino acids. The CDR3 here is CASSSITGLEQYF. The CDR3 region has the DNA TGTGCCAGCAGCTCTATTACAGGTCTAGAGCAGTACTTC.

This clone was counted only a few times. J is TRBJ1-1 and V is TRBV20-1; no reliable D call. Germline CDR1 is DFQATT and CDR2 is SNEGSKA (reference sequence). V was clipped by 4 bases and J by 2 bases, with 5 bases between them. The CDR3 totals 11 residues. The CDR3 sequence: CSAIINTEAFF. CDR3 DNA: TGCAGTGCTATAATCAACACTGAAGCTTTCTTT.

Regarding this clone: The sample holds other DNA sequences that translate to the same CDR3. The chain carries TRBV2 and TRBJ1-1, with a possible D match to TRBD1 (5 bases). Trimming removed 4 bases at V and 3 bases at J, with 9 bases between. This CDR3 spans 13 amino acids. Germline CDR1 is SNHLY and CDR2 is FYNNEI. CDR3 coding DNA: TGTGCCAGCAGTGCCCAGGGTTACACTGAAGCTTTCTTT. Protein product: CASSAQGYTEAFF. The whole variable domain, filled in from reference TRBV2 and TRBJ1-1, reads EPEVTQTPSHQVTQMGQEVILRCVPISNHLYFYWYRQILGQKVEFLVSFYNNEISEKSEIFDDQFSVERPDGSNFTLKIRSTKLEDSAMYFCASSAQGYTEAFFGQGTRLTVV.

The J gene is TRBJ1-1, the V gene TRBV11-3, with a tentative D call TRBD1 (6 bases). Germline-derived CDR1 and CDR2 are SGHNT and YENEEA. This CDR3 has 13 amino acids. The V gene lost 0 bases and the J gene lost 4 bases, with 6 bases spanning the gap. CDR3 protein: CASSLEGGTEAFF. The CDR3 DNA sequence: TGTGCCAGCAGCTTAGAAGGGGGCACTGAAGCTTTCTTT.

This clone was observed a few times. The gene calls are TRBV5-1 and TRBJ1-5, with D possibly matching TRBD1 (5 bases). Trimming removed 0 bases at V and 3 bases at J, with 10 bases between. Looked up from germline, CDR1 is SGHRS and CDR2 is YFSETQ. The CDR3 extends over 15 amino acids. The CDR3 DNA reads as TGCGCCAGCAGCTTGGTAGACAGTTACAATCAGCCCCAGCATTTT. This codes for CASSLVDSYNQPQHF.